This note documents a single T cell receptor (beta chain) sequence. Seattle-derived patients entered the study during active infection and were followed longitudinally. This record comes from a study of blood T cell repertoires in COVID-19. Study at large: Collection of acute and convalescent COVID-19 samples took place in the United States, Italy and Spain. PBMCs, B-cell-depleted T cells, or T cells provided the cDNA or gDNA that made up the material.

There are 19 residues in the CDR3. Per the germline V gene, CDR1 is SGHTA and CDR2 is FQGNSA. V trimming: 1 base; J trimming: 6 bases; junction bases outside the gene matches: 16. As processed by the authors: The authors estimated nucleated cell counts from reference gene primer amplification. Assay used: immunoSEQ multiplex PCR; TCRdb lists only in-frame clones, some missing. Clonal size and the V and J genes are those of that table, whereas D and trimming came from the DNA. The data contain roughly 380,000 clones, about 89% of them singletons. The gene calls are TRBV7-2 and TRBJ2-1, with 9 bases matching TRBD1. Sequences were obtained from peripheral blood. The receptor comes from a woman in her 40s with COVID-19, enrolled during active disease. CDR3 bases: TGTGCCAGCAGCTTAGATAAACAGGGGGCACAATCACGGGTCAATGAGCAGTTCTTC. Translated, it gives CASSLDKQGAQSRVNEQFF. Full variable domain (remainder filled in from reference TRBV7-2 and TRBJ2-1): GAGVSQSPSNKVTEKGKDVELRCDPISGHTALYWYRQSLGQGLEFLIYFQGNSAPDKSGLPSDRFSAERTGGSVSTLTIQRTQQEDSAVYLCASSLDKQGAQSRVNEQFFGPGTRLTVL.